The next 19 T cell receptor beta chains were all read from a single sample in a study of lymphopenia after photon versus proton radiotherapy. Clones were read by immunoSEQ multiplex PCR, and TCRdb kept only the in-frame ones, dropping some. The sample holds 35,000 to 45,000 clones, approximately 83% seen once. Sequencing was performed on peripheral blood, taken from a patient treated with proton-based radiotherapy. These receptors originate from a woman between 70 and 85 years old with pancreatic cancer.

The chain carries TRBV11-3 and TRBJ2-6; 9 bases line up with TRBD1. CDR1 SGHNT and CDR2 YENEEA come from the germline V gene. The CDR3 runs 17 residues. Unmatched junction bases numbered 6, after V lost 5 bases and J lost 1 base. The CDR3 protein is CASSEGQGNSGANVLTF. The CDR3 DNA reads as TGTGCCAGCAGCGAGGGACAGGGCAATTCTGGGGCCAACGTCCTGACTTTC.

As for this clone: Other DNA sequences in the sample encode the same CDR3. The chain links TRBV5-1 to TRBJ1-1; TRBD1 might be the D (5 bases). The CDR3 has 13 residues. The germline V gene has CDR1 SGHRS and CDR2 YFSETQ. V lost 1 base and J lost 3, with 7 bases in between. CDR3 coding DNA: TGCGCCAGCAGCTTGCAGGGAGACACTGAAGCTTTCTTT. Translation gives CASSLQGDTEAFF.

The chain carries TRBV7-9 and TRBJ1-2; D possibly corresponds to TRBD1 (6 bases). Germline V gene lookup returns CDR1 SEHNR and CDR2 FQNEAQ (reference sequence). The CDR3 sequence is 13 residues long. V lost 1 base to trimming and J lost 7 bases, with 10 bases between them. The CDR3 protein is CASSLGGASGYTF. DNA for the CDR3: TGTGCCAGCAGCTTAGGGGGGGCCTCTGGCTACACCTTC. Based on the CDR3 plus reference TRBV7-9 and TRBJ1-2, the full variable domain is DTGVSQNPRHKITKRGQNVTFRCDPISEHNRLYWYRQTLGQGPEFLTYFQNEAQLEKSRLLSDRFSAERPKGSFSTLEIQRTEQGDSAMYLCASSLGGASGYTFGSGTRLTVV.

The chain uses TRBV19 and TRBJ2-1; 8 bases are shared with TRBD2. The germline gives CDR1 LNHDA, CDR2 SQIVND (reference sequence). The J segment lost 12 bases and the V segment lost 9 bases, leaving 13 bases of the junction unmatched. The length of the CDR3 is 13 residues. The CDR3 DNA reads TGTGCCAGGGGACTAGTGCTTTTTGTGGCGCAGTTCTTC. Protein product: CARGLVLFVAQFF. The complete variable domain, with remaining parts taken from reference TRBV19 and TRBJ2-1, reads DGGITQSPKYLFRKEGQNVTLSCEQNLNHDAMYWYRQDPGQGLRLIYYSQIVNDFQKGDIAEGYSVSREKKESFPLTVTSAQKNPTAFYLCARGLVLFVAQFFGPGTRLTVL.

V usage is TRBV28 and J usage is TRBJ1-2; D gene ambiguous. Germline V gene data show CDR1 as MDHEN and CDR2 as SYDVKM. With 1 base removed from V and 5 bases from J, the gap between germline ends came to 11 bases. The CDR3 consists of 14 residues. The CDR3 bases are TGTGCCAGCAGTTTATCGGGGATCGAGTATGGCTACACCTTC. Its protein is CASSLSGIEYGYTF.

This clone was picked up a small number of times. The chain recombines TRBV7-9 with TRBJ1-2, with 7 nucleotides matching TRBD1. CDR3 length: 13 amino acids. J gave up 7 bases and V 3 bases, and 5 bases lay outside the gene matches. Germline V CDR1 and CDR2: SEHNR, FQNEAQ (reference sequence). In DNA, the CDR3 is TGTGCCAGCAGCTTCGAGGGGGCGCTTGGCTACACCTTC. Encoded protein: CASSFEGALGYTF.

The chain carries TRBV28 and TRBJ2-1; the match to TRBD2 covers 8 bases. Germline V gives CDR1 MDHEN, CDR2 SYDVKM. The V segment lost 6 bases and the J segment 2 bases; nucleotides outside the gene matches: 6. The CDR3 covers 15 residues. CDR3: CASSPLSGTYNEQFF. The CDR3 DNA is TGTGCCAGCAGCCCCCTTAGCGGGACCTACAATGAGCAGTTCTTC.

The V and J genes are TRBV28 and TRBJ1-3; D possibly corresponds to TRBD1 (6 bases). Germline V gene lookup returns CDR1 MDHEN and CDR2 SYDVKM. V dropped 6 bases and J dropped 0 bases, with 9 bases sitting between them. This CDR3 contains 14 residues. Written as DNA, the CDR3 is TGTGCCAGCAGGAACAGGGACTCTGGAAACACCATATATTTT. Protein: CASRNRDSGNTIYF.

This chain connects TRBV5-6 to TRBJ1-4; weak D call: TRBD1 (6 bases). This CDR3 is 15 amino acids long. V lost 4 bases to trimming and J lost 4 bases, with 14 bases between them. CDR1 and CDR2 from the germline V gene are SGHDT and YYEEEE. The chain's CDR3 is CASSGEGQINEKLFF. The CDR3, as DNA: TGTGCCAGCAGCGGCGAGGGACAAATTAATGAAAAACTGTTTTTT.

The chain employs TRBV19 and TRBJ2-2, with 12 bases identical to TRBD2. CDR1 and CDR2 from the germline V gene are LNHDA and SQIVND (reference sequence). V trimming: 3 bases; J trimming: 6 bases; junction bases outside the gene matches: 11. CDR3 length: 18 amino acids. Written as DNA, the CDR3 is TGTGCCAGTAGTATTAATGGGCAGACTAGCGGGAGCCCCGGGGAGCTGTTTTTT. It specifies CASSINGQTSGSPGELFF.

The chain is built from TRBV6-6 and TRBJ2-7; D gene uncertain. CDR1 MNHNY and CDR2 SVGAGI come from the germline V gene (reference sequence). The CDR3 length is 15 residues. V gave up 2 bases and J gave up 6 bases, with 17 bases separating them. The CDR3 spells CASSYEPGQAGEQYF. In nucleotides, the CDR3 is TGTGCCAGCAGTTACGAACCCGGGCAGGCAGGCGAGCAGTACTTC.

This clone was recorded only once. The genes are TRBV5-1 and TRBJ1-5; unclear D gene. The CDR3 runs to 13 residues. Looked up from germline, CDR1 is SGHRS and CDR2 is YFSETQ. Between the trimmed V and J ends, which lost 0 bases and 4 bases, there was a span of 5 bases. CDR3 sequence reads: CASSLGQNQPQHF. CDR3 DNA sequence: TGCGCCAGCAGCTTGGGCCAGAATCAGCCCCAGCATTTT.

The V and J genes are TRBV28 and TRBJ1-3; 8 bases match TRBD1. Germline-derived CDR1 and CDR2 are MDHEN and SYDVKM. Trimming at V came to 7 bases and at J to 7 bases, leaving 6 bases not matched to a gene. The CDR3 runs to 13 residues. The CDR3 loop reads CASKLRQGNTIYF. CDR3 sequence (DNA): TGTGCCAGCAAATTACGACAGGGGAACACCATATATTTT.

The chain joins TRBV28 to TRBJ2-1, with 8 nucleotides matching TRBD2. Germline CDR1 is MDHEN and CDR2 is SYDVKM. The V gene end was trimmed by 2 bases and the J gene end by 0 bases; junction bases not matched to a gene: 0. This CDR3 comprises 15 residues. CDR3 DNA sequence: TGTGCCAGCAGTTTACTAGCGGGCTCCTACAATGAGCAGTTCTTC. Its protein is CASSLLAGSYNEQFF.

The chain links TRBV9 to TRBJ2-3; 10 bases fit TRBD1. Germline V gene sequence: CDR1 SGDLS, CDR2 YYNGEE. J was trimmed by 1 base and V by 2 bases; bases with no gene match: 4. This CDR3 is built from 16 residues. In DNA form, the CDR3 reads TGTGCCAGCAGCGTGGCCGGGACAGGGGGCACAGATACGCAGTATTTT. It specifies CASSVAGTGGTDTQYF.

DNA for the CDR3: TGTGCCAGCAGCGACGACAGAGTCTACACCGGGGAGCTGTTTTTT. Residues: CASSDDRVYTGELFF. V usage is TRBV9 and J usage is TRBJ2-2; a weak D match, TRBD1 (5 bases). The CDR3 consists of 15 residues. CDR1 and CDR2 from the germline V gene are SGDLS and YYNGEE. V lost 3 bases, J lost 3 bases, and 12 bases lay in between.

The chain carries TRBV11-3 and TRBJ2-7; 7 bases align to TRBD2. CDR3 size: 14 residues. The germline V gene has CDR1 SGHNT and CDR2 YENEEA. Trimming cost V 4 bases and J 7 bases; bases outside gene matches: 10. The CDR3 protein is CASSSDGRDDEQYF. CDR3 bases: TGTGCCAGCAGCTCGGATGGGAGGGATGATGAGCAGTACTTC.

The chain is built from TRBV4-1 and TRBJ1-1, with D tentatively TRBD1 (5 bases). CDR3 length: 15 residues. Germline CDR1 reads MGHRA; CDR2 reads YSYEKL. V dropped 3 bases and J dropped 2 bases, with 13 bases sitting between them. The CDR3 sequence is CASSHEPDSNTEAFF. CDR3 nucleotide sequence: TGCGCCAGCAGCCATGAACCCGACAGCAACACTGAAGCTTTCTTT.

The V call is TRBV28, the J call TRBJ1-2; TRBD1 matches at 8 bases. The CDR3 sequence is 14 residues long. The V gene end was trimmed by 5 bases and the J gene end by 2 bases; junction bases not matched to a gene: 4. The V gene's germline CDR1 is MDHEN and CDR2 SYDVKM. CDR3 DNA: TGTGCCAGCAGTCCGGGACAGGCCAACTATGGCTACACCTTC. Its protein product is CASSPGQANYGYTF.